This TCR beta chain was sequenced during a study of CD8 T cells in ankylosing spondylitis. Overall study findings and caveats: In synovial fluid and blood from reactive arthritis, some motif variants were previously reported. Several highly homologous variants made up a TCR beta motif, and this motif appeared characteristic of ankylosing spondylitis blood.

Trimming stripped 0 bases from V and 0 bases from J, with 10 bases between. In germline, CDR1 is SGDLS, CDR2 YYNGEE. The length of the CDR3 is 16 residues. Libraries of TCR beta came from quantitative 5'-RACE with molecular barcodes. TCRdb reanalysed the 5' RACE reads using MiXCR and keeps one entry per CDR3 protein. The sample records 35,000 to 50,000 distinct CDR3 sequences, over 3.5% being singletons. This clonotype was recorded at least ten times. The target antigen is unknown. What was sequenced was blood, either unsorted or a sorted T cell fraction (not recorded which). The receptor was isolated from a female donor with ankylosing spondylitis or in good health (not recorded which). The rearrangement uses TRBV9 and TRBJ2-1; D perhaps matches TRBD1 (5 bases). In DNA, the CDR3 is TGTGCCAGCAGCGTAGCAGGGATGAGCTCCTACAATGAGCAGTTCTTC. Protein sequence: CASSVAGMSSYNEQFF.